A single sample gave rise to the 21 T cell receptor beta chains below, sequenced in a study of technical replicates of blood from a few donors. TCRdb's table, derived via immunoSEQ multiplex PCR, lists solely in-frame clones and lacks some. The sample has tens of thousands of clones, roughly 94% seen once; the top ten hold around 0.25%. The source material was T cells isolated from PBMCs. All receptors derive from a human donor in good health.

On this clone: Germline and junction disagree at one end, which may indicate a read error. This chain joins TRBV6-1 and TRBJ2-7, with D tentatively TRBD2 (5 bases). Per germline, CDR1 MNHNS and CDR2 SASEGT. The CDR3 length is 12 residues. CDR3 sequence reads: CPSFRPEGEQYF. In nucleotides, the CDR3 is TGTCCCAGTTTTAGGCCTGAGGGCGAGCAGTACTTC.

The V call is TRBV7-9, the J call TRBJ2-3; weak D call: TRBD2 (5 bases). Trimming left V 2 bases short and J 2 bases short, with 17 bases between. The germline V gene encodes CDR1 SEHNR and CDR2 FQNEAQ (reference sequence). The CDR3 sequence is 17 residues long. The CDR3 sequence: CASSLRRGFNNTDTQYF. The DNA of the CDR3 is TGTGCCAGCAGCTTACGTCGGGGTTTCAACAACACAGATACGCAGTATTTT.

This clone was detected only once. This sequence joins TRBV4-1 and TRBJ2-1; no firm D call. This CDR3 is 14 amino acids long. Germline V gives CDR1 MGHRA, CDR2 YSYEKL. Trimming removed 1 base at V and 8 bases at J, with 12 bases between. This CDR3 reads CASSQVAPSDEQFF. The CDR3, as DNA: TGCGCCAGCAGCCAAGTTGCCCCCTCGGATGAGCAGTTCTTC.

This CDR3 reads CASSRDNGQGYGYTF. The CDR3 DNA is TGTGCCAGCAGCCGCGATAACGGACAGGGCTATGGCTACACCTTC. The V gene is TRBV5-5, the J gene TRBJ1-2, with TRBD1 identical over 8 bases. Looked up from germline, CDR1 is SGHKS and CDR2 is YYEKEE (reference sequence). V shed 4 bases and J 4 bases; nucleotides not matched to a gene: 9. The CDR3 is 15 amino acids.

This chain joins TRBV11-3 and TRBJ1-2; D gene uncertain. CDR1 and CDR2 from the germline V gene are SGHNT and YENEEA. CDR3 length equals 13 residues. Trimming removed 5 bases at V and 4 bases at J, with 11 bases between. CDR3 loop: CASSERGSYGYTF. CDR3 DNA: TGTGCCAGCAGCGAACGGGGATCCTATGGCTACACCTTC.

V is TRBV27 and J is TRBJ2-1; perhaps TRBD2 as D (7 bases). The V gene's germline CDR1 is MNHEY and CDR2 SMNVEV (reference sequence). V lost 2 bases and J lost 12, with 23 bases in between. This CDR3 has 16 amino acids. The CDR3 region is CASSLNRDTSGKGQFF. CDR3 DNA: TGTGCCAGCAGTTTAAACCGGGACACGAGCGGGAAGGGGCAGTTCTTC.

In its sample, this clone was seen a few times. V usage is TRBV19 and J usage is TRBJ1-5; D call uncertain. Trimming shortened V by 3 bases and J by 9 bases, and 9 bases separated the two germline ends. The CDR3 consists of 12 residues. Germline V lookup: CDR1 LNHDA, CDR2 SQIVND (reference sequence). The CDR3 nucleotides are TGTGCCAGTAGTATTCAACCGGGGCCCCAGCATTTT. Translated: CASSIQPGPQHF.

Regarding this clone: The same CDR3 can be traced to other DNA sequences in this sample. The chain combines TRBV5-4 with TRBJ1-2; weak D call: TRBD1 (6 bases). The V and J ends lost 0 bases and 4 bases respectively, with 13 bases between them. CDR1 SGHNT and CDR2 YYREEE come from the germline V gene (reference sequence). The CDR3 length is 15 residues. The CDR3 DNA sequence: TGTGCCAGCAGCTTGGCTGGGCAGGGGTTCTATGGCTACACCTTC. Protein sequence: CASSLAGQGFYGYTF.

DNA for the CDR3: TGTGCCAGCAGCTCGGGACTAGCGACAGATACGCAGTATTTT. It translates to CASSSGLATDTQYF. The chain recombines TRBV7-6 with TRBJ2-3; 10 nucleotides agree with TRBD2. CDR1 and CDR2 (germline): SGHVS, FNYEAQ. The CDR3 totals 14 residues. The trim removed 4 bases at V and 3 bases at J, leaving 1 base unmatched.

The CDR3 DNA reads as TGTGCCAGCAGCCCGACAGGAGGAAGTTCACCCCTCCACTTT. It translates to CASSPTGGSSPLHF. The chain has TRBV9 and TRBJ1-6; D is possibly TRBD1 (6 bases). Germline lookup yields CDR1 SGDLS and CDR2 YYNGEE. V was trimmed by 4 bases and J by 9 bases, leaving 14 bases between them. The CDR3 contains 14 residues.

V is TRBV4-1 and J is TRBJ2-7, with a possible D match to TRBD1 (5 bases). Per the germline V gene, CDR1 is MGHRA and CDR2 is YSYEKL. The CDR3 runs 13 residues. V lost 3 bases and J 5 bases, leaving 11 bases between the germline ends. The DNA for the CDR3 is TGCGCCAGCAGCCAGGCAGGGTTAAACGAGCAGTACTTC. Amino acid sequence: CASSQAGLNEQYF.

Note on this clone: A junction end diverges from the germline sequence, so it may reflect a read error. The chain links TRBV6-5 to TRBJ2-5, with no clear D. CDR3 size: 11 residues. Germline V lookup: CDR1 MNHEY, CDR2 SVGAGI. CDR3 DNA: TGTGCCAGCAGTTACCATGAGACCCAGTACTTC. This translates into CASSYHETQYF.

V gene TRBV19 combines with J gene TRBJ1-1, with TRBD1 as a possible D gene (5 bases). Germline CDR1 is LNHDA and CDR2 is SQIVND (reference sequence). With 2 bases removed from V and 6 bases from J, the gap between germline ends came to 7 bases. The CDR3 totals 12 residues. CDR3 sequence: CASSIKGAEAFF. The CDR3 region has the DNA TGTGCCAGTAGTATAAAAGGGGCTGAAGCTTTCTTT.

J is TRBJ2-5 and V is TRBV10-2, with 11 bases identical to TRBD2. Germline lookup yields CDR1 WSHSY and CDR2 SAAADI. The CDR3 extends over 15 amino acids. V lost 6 bases to trimming and J lost 1 base; unmatched junction nucleotides: 4. The CDR3 DNA sequence: TGCGCCAGCAGCCTTAGCGGGGGGGTCCAAGAGACCCAGTACTTC. Translated, it gives CASSLSGGVQETQYF.

The chain is built from TRBV7-3 and TRBJ1-6; D gene ambiguous. V was pared by 2 bases and J by 0 bases, with 8 bases between. From germline, CDR1 is SGHTA and CDR2 FQGTGA. The CDR3 contains 16 residues. As DNA, the CDR3 is TGTGCCAGCAGCTTATCCGGTAGCTCCTATAATTCACCCCTCCACTTT. This sequence encodes CASSLSGSSYNSPLHF.

The genes are TRBV10-3 and TRBJ2-6; 9 bases map to TRBD1. CDR1 is ENHRY, CDR2 SYGVKD, per germline. The CDR3 loop spans 14 amino acids. Unmatched junction bases numbered 3, after V lost 9 bases and J lost 3 bases. The CDR3 coding sequence is TGTGCCATGGGACAGGGATTTGGGGCCAACGTCCTGACTTTC. This gives the protein CAMGQGFGANVLTF.

This clone was observed once. V usage is TRBV29-1 and J usage is TRBJ2-1, with 8 bases aligning to TRBD1. CDR1 and CDR2 (germline): SQVTM, ANQGSEA. V gave up 8 bases and J gave up 5 bases; unmatched junction bases: 8. This CDR3 region has 13 residues. CDR3 loop: CSFLQGGNNEQFF. The CDR3 coding sequence is TGCAGCTTCCTACAGGGGGGAAACAATGAGCAGTTCTTC.

The rearrangement uses TRBV2 and TRBJ2-5; 11 bases line up with TRBD2. The junction had 5 bases not matched to a gene; V was cut back by 0 bases and J by 5 bases. Germline CDR1 reads SNHLY; CDR2 reads FYNNEI. The length of the CDR3 is 16 residues. The CDR3 is CASSEARLAGGETQYF. The CDR3 bases are TGTGCCAGCAGTGAAGCGCGCCTAGCGGGGGGTGAGACCCAGTACTTC.

The CDR3 is CASSFRQINEQFF. CDR3 nucleotide sequence: TGTGCCAGCAGTTTCAGACAGATCAATGAGCAGTTCTTC. This chain uses TRBV27 with TRBJ2-1; perhaps TRBD1 as D (5 bases). The CDR3 is made up of 13 amino acids. Germline CDR1 reads MNHEY; CDR2 reads SMNVEV (reference sequence). Deletions cut 3 bases from V and 6 bases from J, with 9 bases between.

This chain connects TRBV5-1 to TRBJ2-3; no clear D. There are 15 residues in the CDR3. Germline V gene data show CDR1 as SGHRS and CDR2 as YFSETQ. V was clipped by 0 bases and J by 0 bases, with 8 bases between them. The chain's CDR3 is CASSLGATSTDTQYF. CDR3 nucleotides: TGCGCCAGCAGCTTGGGGGCTACTAGCACAGATACGCAGTATTTT.

This chain links TRBV5-6 with TRBJ2-7; tentatively, D is TRBD1 (6 bases). This CDR3 contains 15 residues. The V gene's germline CDR1 is SGHDT and CDR2 YYEEEE. The germline V and J ends were trimmed by 0 bases and 6 bases, with 16 bases remaining between them. This CDR3 is CASSLGSGVRLEQYF. CDR3 DNA sequence: TGTGCCAGCAGCTTGGGGTCAGGGGTCCGACTCGAGCAGTACTTC.